Sequencing of this TCR beta chain was carried out in a study of shared clonotypes between healthy human individuals. The CDR3 length is 15 residues. The germline V gene encodes CDR1 SEHNR and CDR2 FQNEAQ (reference sequence). The V gene lost 5 bases and the J gene lost 8 bases, with 20 bases spanning the gap. The assay ran at deep level. Each cell subset's genomic DNA was divided evenly among several immunoSEQ plates. About 28,000 T cell genomes (around 310 ng DNA) went into each PBMC replicate. TCRdb's copy holds only in-frame clones and misses some; the assay was immunoSEQ multiplex PCR. This table has over 400,000 clones, 81% appearing once. This clone was detected a few times. What it binds is unknown. General study results and limits: It was expected that sequencing depth would affect clonotype sharing among donors.

This TCR was sampled from a woman aged 40 to 55 in good health. Some clones in this sample may be carry-over from other donors' samples. Sequencing input: PBMCs. The chain couples TRBV7-9 to TRBJ2-3; a weak D match, TRBD2 (6 bases). CDR3 sequence reads: CASSPQLALFGTQYF. In nucleotides, the CDR3 is TGTGCCAGCAGCCCCCAGCTAGCGTTATTCGGTACGCAGTATTTT.